These 4 T cell receptor beta chains came from one sample sequenced in a study of radiation and T cells in renal cell carcinoma. Assay used: immunoSEQ multiplex PCR; TCRdb lists only in-frame clones, some missing. The sample lists about 130,000 clones, approximately 80% seen once, with over 1.5% in the top ten. The time point denotes: blood 2 weeks post-SBRT. Indicated treatment: 15 Gy SBRT to primary tumor, nephrectomy 4 weeks later. Specimen: blood, collected from a patient whose treatment included radiotherapy and nephrectomy. The receptor set was obtained from an older woman with renal cell carcinoma.

The V gene is TRBV6-1, the J gene TRBJ2-3, with TRBD2 identical over 9 bases. Looked up from germline, CDR1 is MNHNS and CDR2 is SASEGT. With 9 bases clipped from V and 2 bases from J, the junction kept 6 bases outside the gene matches. CDR3 size: 14 residues. The CDR3 nucleotides read TGTGCCAGTATCGCGGGGGGGCCCACAGATACGCAGTATTTT. It yields the protein CASIAGGPTDTQYF.

The chain combines TRBV6-5 with TRBJ1-2; D is possibly TRBD1 (6 bases). CDR1 is MNHEY, CDR2 SVGAGI, per germline. The CDR3 contains 13 residues. Trimming shortened V by 5 bases and J by 6 bases, and 13 bases separated the two germline ends. The CDR3, as DNA: TGTGCCAGCAGTCCACAATACAGGGATGGCTACACCTTC. As protein: CASSPQYRDGYTF.

The rearrangement joins TRBV5-1 to TRBJ2-5, with 7 bases lining up with TRBD2. The CDR3 loop spans 19 amino acids. V trimming: 3 bases; J trimming: 0 bases; junction bases outside the gene matches: 17. Looked up from germline, CDR1 is SGHRS and CDR2 is YFSETQ. DNA of the CDR3: TGCGCCAGCAGCTCCCTAATTACTCCGGGACTATTGTACCAAGAGACCCAGTACTTC. Protein: CASSSLITPGLLYQETQYF.

This clone came up many times. The chain uses TRBV4-3 and TRBJ2-3; 7 bases are shared with TRBD1. Germline V gene lookup returns CDR1 LGHNA and CDR2 YSLEER. The CDR3 runs 13 residues. V shed 1 base, J shed 7 bases, and the junction held 2 bases outside the gene matches. The CDR3 coding sequence is TGCGCCAGCAGCCAAGGGGACAGCAATACGCAGTATTTT. Amino acids: CASSQGDSNTQYF.